This T cell receptor beta chain is drawn from a study of T cells in localized non-small cell lung cancer. Measured with immunoSEQ multiplex PCR; TCRdb has only the in-frame clones, and not every one. The sample records about 45,000 clones, around 81% being singletons. V was trimmed by 1 base and J by 3 bases, leaving 12 bases between them. CDR1 is SGHDN and CDR2 is FVKESK in the germline V gene. CDR3 length: 15 residues. This rearrangement joins TRBV14 to TRBJ1-1, with D perhaps TRBD1 (6 bases). This receptor was identified in a man aged 40 to 70 with stage III lung adenocarcinoma. Source: peripheral blood mononuclear cells, taken before any cancer treatment. For the CDR3, the DNA is TGTGCCAGCAGCCAAGGGGGGGCCTCGCACACTGAAGCTTTCTTT. It codes for CASSQGGASHTEAFF.